These 7 T cell receptor beta chains share one sample of origin, sequenced in a study of cytomegalovirus exposure and HLA in healthy donors (dated by TCRdb to 2016 to 2017). Library generation was performed with the immunoSEQ multiplex PCR assay. For the multiplex PCR, a mixture combining 60 forward primers for TCR Vbeta segments and 13 reverse primers for TCR Jbeta segments was used. TCRdb stores this immuneACCESS table with in-frame sequences only. Part of the clones is absent; in the studies checked, under half of the shortfall reflects unresolved V genes, and no reason is known for the rest. This sample holds over 100,000 clones; around three quarters were observed only once. 2.5% to 3% of the sample is held by the ten biggest clonotypes. Sequenced input: PBMCs. The receptors stem from a woman between 18 and 30 years old in good health and CMV-seropositive.

The chain is built from TRBV23-1 and TRBJ2-7, with 7 nucleotides matching TRBD1. TRBV23-1 falls under the ORF class, with uncertain function. The CDR3 length is 14 residues. V shed 3 bases, J shed 7 bases, and the junction held 9 bases outside the gene matches. CDR3 sequence reads: CASSHVTGVWEQYF. The DNA for the CDR3 is TGCGCCAGCAGTCACGTAACAGGGGTGTGGGAGCAGTACTTC.

This clone has more than one count but fewer than ten. The chain uses TRBV6-5 and TRBJ1-2, with D possibly matching TRBD1 (5 bases). The CDR3 loop spans 12 amino acids. Germline CDR1 MNHEY, CDR2 SVGAGI. The V end was cut by 5 bases, the J end by 6 bases, with 10 bases between. The CDR3 DNA reads TGTGCCAGCAGTGTCAGGGAGGATGGCTACACCTTC. Translating gives CASSVREDGYTF.

V and J are TRBV10-3 and TRBJ1-2; 10 bases map to TRBD1. J gave up 3 bases and V 6 bases, and 7 bases lay outside the gene matches. The CDR3 loop spans 15 amino acids. The germline V gene has CDR1 ENHRY and CDR2 SYGVKD. This chain's CDR3 is CAIRIRDRGDYGYTF. The CDR3 DNA reads as TGTGCCATCAGGATTAGGGACAGGGGAGACTATGGCTACACCTTC.

The CDR3 here is CASSVTGGISGNTIYF. The DNA for the CDR3 is TGTGCCAGCAGCGTGACAGGGGGCATCTCTGGAAACACCATATATTTT. The rearrangement uses TRBV7-9 and TRBJ1-3; 10 bases are a match to TRBD1. The CDR3 loop spans 16 amino acids. Trimming at V came to 5 bases and at J to 0 bases, leaving 4 bases not matched to a gene. CDR1 and CDR2 (germline): SEHNR, FQNEAQ (reference sequence).

The rearrangement uses TRBV9 and TRBJ1-5, with 7 bases that match TRBD1. The CDR3 sequence is 16 residues long. CDR1 and CDR2 (germline): SGDLS, YYNGEE. Trimming cost V 4 bases and J 6 bases; bases outside gene matches: 13. CDR3 residues: CASSRGEGALSQPQHF. Here the CDR3 DNA reads TGTGCCAGCAGCAGGGGTGAGGGGGCGCTGAGTCAGCCCCAGCATTTT.

V and J are TRBV28 and TRBJ2-7, with D possibly matching TRBD2 (6 bases). The germline gives CDR1 MDHEN, CDR2 SYDVKM. There are 15 residues in the CDR3. V lost 3 bases, J lost 5 bases, and 17 bases lay in between. The CDR3 DNA is TGTGCCAGCAGTTTTCGTCCCGGGAGTCGCGACGAGCAGTACTTC. It codes for CASSFRPGSRDEQYF.

The chain joins TRBV19 to TRBJ1-3, with no clear D. This CDR3 is built from 14 residues. V lost 5 bases and J lost 3, with 11 bases in between. Germline V gene sequence: CDR1 LNHDA, CDR2 SQIVND (reference sequence). This CDR3 is CASSEGFGGNTIYF. DNA of the CDR3: TGTGCCAGTAGTGAGGGTTTTGGTGGAAACACCATATATTTT.